The entry below gives a single TCR beta chain sequence along with its context. The CDR3 runs 15 residues. CDR1 is MNHEY and CDR2 is SVGEGT in the germline V gene. Trimming cost V 6 bases and J 0 bases, with 12 bases left between them. This specimen belongs to a study of patients and donors after allogeneic stem cell transplantation. One entry per CDR3 protein results from TCRdb running MiXCR on the RT-PCR reads. The sample contains some 880,000 distinct CDR3 sequences, over 15% of which appear only once. This chain links TRBV6-2 or TRBV6-3 with TRBJ1-3, with D perhaps matching TRBD1 (6 bases). The receptor was isolated from a human donor who was either an allogeneic HSCT recipient or a stem cell or donor lymphocyte infusion donor (not recorded which). It is not recorded whose cells these are; they may come from a transplant donor. The material sequenced was blood, either unsorted or a sorted T cell fraction (not recorded which). The CDR3 DNA reads as TGTGCCAGCAGATCGGCGGACAGCTCTGGAAACACCATATATTTT. Translating gives CASRSADSSGNTIYF.